Listed here is a single T cell receptor (beta chain). This sample was taken from a study of CD8+CD57+ T cells in acquired aplastic anemia. TCR beta VDJ and CDR3 profiles were obtained from a genomic DNA template. TCRdb re-called the reads with MiXCR, one entry per CDR3 protein. Altogether some 170,000 distinct CDR3 sequences are present, roughly 45% being singletons, with the ten largest covering around 0.96%. CDR3 length equals 15 residues. Germline V gives CDR1 SGHNT, CDR2 YYREEE (reference sequence). V was trimmed by 3 bases and J by 4 bases, leaving 16 bases between them. The receptor's source is a human donor in good health. Sequencing was done on a sample of sorted CD4+, CD8+, or CD8+CD57+ T cells (not recorded which) from PBMCs. The chain has TRBV5-4 and TRBJ1-2; TRBD1 is a possible D gene (5 bases). The CDR3 sequence: CASSSPTGDRYGYTF. The CDR3 nucleotides are TGTGCCAGCAGCTCACCGACGGGGGATCGCTATGGCTACACCTTC. The whole variable domain, remainder taken from reference TRBV5-4 and TRBJ1-2, is ETGVTQSPTHLIKTRGQQVTLRCSSQSGHNTVSWYQQALGQGPQFIFQYYREEENGRGNFPPRFSGLQFPNYSSELNVNALELDDSALYLCASSSPTGDRYGYTFGSGTRLTVV.